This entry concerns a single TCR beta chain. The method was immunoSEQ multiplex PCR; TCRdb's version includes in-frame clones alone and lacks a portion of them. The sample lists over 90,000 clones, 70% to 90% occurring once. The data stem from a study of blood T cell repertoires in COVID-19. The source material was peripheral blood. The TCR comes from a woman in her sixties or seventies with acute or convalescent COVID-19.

The CDR3 DNA reads TGTGCCAGCAGCTTAACGGGTGGGACAGATGAAAAACTGTTTTTT. Protein: CASSLTGGTDEKLFF. The chain combines TRBV7-9 with TRBJ1-4; 7 nucleotides align to TRBD1. Germline CDR1 is SEHNR and CDR2 is FQNEAQ (reference sequence). V gave up 2 bases and J gave up 6 bases; unmatched junction bases: 6. The CDR3 runs 15 residues.